This T cell receptor (beta chain) originates from a study of molecular identifiers for immune sequencing clone quantification. Each CDR3 protein gets one entry after TCRdb re-called the PCR reads with MiXCR. The sample lists 460,000 or so distinct CDR3 sequences; roughly 25% were seen once. The V and J ends lost 1 base and 2 bases respectively, with 5 bases between them. Germline lookup yields CDR1 SEHNR and CDR2 FQNEAQ (reference sequence). CDR3 length: 13 residues. The table lists this clonotype with a few counts. The sample comprised naive CD8+ T cells from blood, with Jurkat cell RNA spiked in. Subset noted: FACS-sorted CD8+CD4-CCR7+CD45RA+ naive T cells. This sequence was found in a human donor in good health. Some libraries in this study had Jurkat cell RNA spiked in. The chain recombines TRBV7-9 with TRBJ2-5; D ambiguous. CDR3 sequence: CASSLDPQETQYF. The CDR3 nucleotides are TGTGCCAGCAGCTTAGACCCACAAGAGACCCAGTACTTC. The complete variable domain, with remaining parts taken from reference TRBV7-9 and TRBJ2-5, reads DTGVSQNPRHKITKRGQNVTFRCDPISEHNRLYWYRQTLGQGPEFLTYFQNEAQLEKSRLLSDRFSAERPKGSFSTLEIQRTEQGDSAMYLCASSLDPQETQYFGPGTRLLVL.